Below are 26 T cell receptor beta chains sequenced from a single sample in a study of radiotherapy plus CTLA-4 blockade in lung cancer. Libraries were prepared by immunoSEQ multiplex PCR; TCRdb keeps only in-frame clonotypes and omits some of them. The sample holds tens of thousands of clones, more than 85% seen once. The material was peripheral blood, obtained from a patient treated with radiotherapy plus ipilimumab. The receptors come from a human donor with non-small cell lung cancer who had stable disease on radiotherapy plus ipilimumab.

J is TRBJ2-3 and V is TRBV27; 8 bases are shared with TRBD2. This CDR3 spans 15 amino acids. Germline CDR1 reads MNHEY; CDR2 reads SMNVEV (reference sequence). The trim removed 1 base at V and 4 bases at J, leaving 4 bases unmatched. CDR3 in DNA: TGTGCCAGCAGTTTATACTACGGGGGGGCAGATACGCAGTATTTT. Protein product: CASSLYYGGADTQYF.

This clone was detected a few times. CDR3: CSVEDRGGLGTQYF. CDR3 coding DNA: TGCAGCGTTGAAGATCGGGGCGGGCTGGGGACCCAGTACTTC. The rearrangement uses TRBV29-1 and TRBJ2-5; either TRBD1 or TRBD2 may supply D (5 bases each). CDR3 length: 14 amino acids. The V end was cut by 0 bases, the J end by 7 bases, with 15 bases between. Germline-derived CDR1 and CDR2 are SQVTM and ANQGSEA.

This chain uses TRBV7-7 with TRBJ2-7, with D unclear. The germline gives CDR1 SSHAT, CDR2 FNYEAQ (reference sequence). CDR3 length: 9 amino acids. DNA of the CDR3: TGTGACCGATCCTACGAGCAGTACTTC. Its translation is CDRSYEQYF.

This clone was found once. The V call is TRBV11-2, the J call TRBJ2-1; 16 bases align to TRBD2. Germline CDR1 is SGHAT and CDR2 is FQNNGV. Trimming at V came to 4 bases and at J to 8 bases, leaving 5 bases not matched to a gene. The CDR3 has 16 amino acids. The CDR3 bases are TGTGCCAGCAGCTCCTCGGGACTAGCGGGAGGGGATGAGCAGTTCTTC. The encoded protein is CASSSSGLAGGDEQFF.

V is TRBV9 and J is TRBJ2-3; TRBD2 is a possible D gene (5 bases). CDR3 length equals 15 residues. V was shortened by 2 bases and J by 3 bases, with 13 bases between the two germline ends. Germline V lookup: CDR1 SGDLS, CDR2 YYNGEE. The CDR3 DNA is TGTGCCAGCAGCGTTCTAGAGGGTAGGACAGATACGCAGTATTTT. It yields the protein CASSVLEGRTDTQYF.

V gene TRBV7-8 combines with J gene TRBJ2-7; 14 bases agree with TRBD2. V trimming: 5 bases; J trimming: 0 bases; junction bases outside the gene matches: 6. Germline CDR1 and CDR2: SGHVS and FQNEAQ. The CDR3 has 17 amino acids. CDR3 amino acids: CASSTRLAGGSSYEQYF. The CDR3, as DNA: TGTGCCAGCAGCACCCGACTAGCGGGAGGGTCCTCCTACGAGCAGTACTTC. The full variable domain, in which reference TRBV7-8 and TRBJ2-7 provide the parts outside the CDR3, is GAGVSQSPRYKVAKRGQDVALRCDPISGHVSLFWYQQALGQGPEFLTYFQNEAQLDKSGLPSDRFFAERPEGSVSTLKIQRTQQEDSAVYLCASSTRLAGGSSYEQYFGPGTRLTVT.

The chain combines TRBV5-1 with TRBJ2-3; no reliable D call. Germline CDR1 is SGHRS and CDR2 is YFSETQ. The CDR3 length is 13 residues. V gave up 5 bases and J gave up 2 bases, with 9 bases separating them. DNA for the CDR3: TGCGCCAGCAGGGCCTTTATCACAGATACGCAGTATTTT. Translating gives CASRAFITDTQYF.

This rearrangement joins TRBV5-8 to TRBJ2-5; 7 nucleotides agree with TRBD1. CDR1 is SGHTS and CDR2 is YDEGEE in the germline V gene. The V and J ends lost 5 bases and 5 bases, in that order; junction bases with no gene match: 9. This CDR3 has 14 amino acids. As DNA, the CDR3 is TGTGCCAGCAGAAAAACAGGGGTTGTGGAGACCCAGTACTTC. It encodes CASRKTGVVETQYF.

The chain is built from TRBV6-1 and TRBJ2-7; 8 bases align to TRBD1. CDR1 is MNHNS, CDR2 SASEGT, per germline. This CDR3 contains 15 residues. Losses at the gene ends were 6 bases for V and 5 bases for J; bases not matched to a gene: 12. As DNA, the CDR3 is TGTGCCAGCAGAAAACAGCCCGTGACAGGGGACGAGCAGTACTTC. Translation: CASRKQPVTGDEQYF.

This chain uses TRBV28 with TRBJ1-2; perhaps TRBD1 as D (5 bases). Germline CDR1 reads MDHEN; CDR2 reads SYDVKM. This CDR3 is 13 amino acids long. V was cut by 5 bases and J by 1 base, with 8 bases left in between. CDR3 in amino acids: CASSETVNYGYTF. The CDR3 nucleotides are TGTGCCAGCAGTGAGACAGTTAACTATGGCTACACCTTC.

The chain links TRBV15 to TRBJ2-1, with 9 nucleotides matching TRBD2. Trimming removed 1 base from V and 6 bases from J; junction bases left unmatched: 7. CDR1 is LNHNV and CDR2 is YYDKDF in the germline V gene (reference sequence). The CDR3 is 16 amino acids. CDR3 sequence: CATSRGRGGLRNEQFF. The CDR3 region has the DNA TGTGCCACCAGCAGAGGGCGGGGGGGCCTACGCAATGAGCAGTTCTTC.

The rearrangement joins TRBV6-1 to TRBJ2-7; TRBD1 matches at 7 bases. CDR1 and CDR2 from the germline V gene are MNHNS and SASEGT. V lost 6 bases, J lost 2 bases, and 7 bases stayed unmatched. This CDR3 comprises 14 residues. CDR3 protein: CASSRTGTAYEQYF. The DNA of the CDR3 is TGTGCCAGCAGCCGCACCGGGACAGCCTACGAGCAGTACTTC.

The CDR3 loop is CASRLDRGMTEAFF. Here the CDR3 DNA reads TGCGCCAGCAGACTGGACAGGGGAATGACTGAAGCTTTCTTT. V usage is TRBV5-1 and J usage is TRBJ1-1; 9 nucleotides match TRBD1. The CDR3 extends over 14 amino acids. V dropped 5 bases and J dropped 5; count of bases not matched to a gene: 7. The germline V gene encodes CDR1 SGHRS and CDR2 YFSETQ.

The chain joins TRBV7-9 to TRBJ1-1; D gene unclear. Germline V CDR1 and CDR2: SEHNR, FQNEAQ (reference sequence). Trimming shortened V by 1 base and J by 6 bases, and 6 bases separated the two germline ends. The CDR3 is made up of 12 amino acids. CDR3 sequence: CASSLVAPEAFF. CDR3 DNA sequence: TGTGCCAGCAGCTTAGTAGCGCCTGAAGCTTTCTTT.

The V and J genes are TRBV15 and TRBJ2-1, with TRBD2 matching 8 bases. CDR1 and CDR2 (germline): LNHNV, YYDKDF (reference sequence). This CDR3 spans 13 amino acids. V shed 5 bases and J 7 bases; nucleotides not matched to a gene: 4. CDR3 sequence (DNA): TGTGCCACCAGCCGATCGGGAGGGAATGAGCAGTTCTTC. It yields the protein CATSRSGGNEQFF.

The V call is TRBV28, the J call TRBJ1-3; D remains unclear. V was shortened by 2 bases and J by 0 bases, with 14 bases between the two germline ends. This CDR3 is built from 17 residues. Per germline, CDR1 MDHEN and CDR2 SYDVKM. The DNA of the CDR3 is TGTGCCAGCAGTTTAGGCAGCGGCGGAGTCTCTGGAAACACCATATATTTT. It yields the protein CASSLGSGGVSGNTIYF.

This chain connects TRBV14 to TRBJ2-7, with D perhaps matching TRBD1 (5 bases). Trimming removed 4 bases from V and 2 bases from J, with 12 bases in between. Germline CDR1 SGHDN, CDR2 FVKESK. The CDR3 is 14 residues long. Here the CDR3 reads CASSPTVKTYEQYF. The CDR3 bases are TGTGCCAGCAGCCCGACAGTCAAGACCTACGAGCAGTACTTC.

The J gene is TRBJ2-1, the V gene TRBV2, with 14 bases matching TRBD2. CDR1 SNHLY and CDR2 FYNNEI come from the germline V gene. CDR3 length: 15 amino acids. With 7 bases clipped from V and 5 bases from J, the junction kept 4 bases outside the gene matches. CDR3 loop: CASIPGLAGDNEQFF. The CDR3 DNA reads TGTGCCAGCATTCCGGGACTAGCGGGAGACAATGAGCAGTTCTTC.

The chain combines TRBV28 with TRBJ1-1; D perhaps matches TRBD1 (5 bases). V lost 6 bases and J 0 bases, leaving 14 bases between the germline ends. Germline V lookup: CDR1 MDHEN, CDR2 SYDVKM. The CDR3 totals 15 residues. This chain's CDR3 is CASSLRQPMNTEAFF. The CDR3 nucleotides are TGTGCCAGCAGCCTCCGACAGCCTATGAACACTGAAGCTTTCTTT. Combining the CDR3 with reference TRBV28 and TRBJ1-1 gives the whole variable domain DVKVTQSSRYLVKRTGEKVFLECVQDMDHENMFWYRQDPGLGLRLIYFSYDVKMKEKGDIPEGYSVSREKKERFSLILESASTNQTSMYLCASSLRQPMNTEAFFGQGTRLTVV.

The CDR3, as DNA: TGTGCCAGTAGTATCTTCCCAGGGGCAATTTCCTACGAGCAGTACTTC. Protein product: CASSIFPGAISYEQYF. V and J are TRBV19 and TRBJ2-7, with a tentative D call TRBD1 (6 bases). The length of the CDR3 is 16 residues. CDR1 and CDR2 (germline): LNHDA, SQIVND (reference sequence). Deletions cut 3 bases from V and 1 base from J, with 16 bases between. Looking up the rest from reference TRBV19 and TRBJ2-7 gives the full variable domain: DGGITQSPKYLFRKEGQNVTLSCEQNLNHDAMYWYRQDPGQGLRLIYYSQIVNDFQKGDIAEGYSVSREKKESFPLTVTSAQKNPTAFYLCASSIFPGAISYEQYFGPGTRLTVT.

As DNA, the CDR3 is TGCGCCAGCAGCGCGCTCTACGAGCAGTACTTC. Amino acids: CASSALYEQYF. The chain couples TRBV5-1 to TRBJ2-7, with no clear D. Trimming cost V 4 bases and J 3 bases, with 5 bases left between them. Germline V gives CDR1 SGHRS, CDR2 YFSETQ. This CDR3 is 11 amino acids long.

The rearrangement links TRBV9 to TRBJ2-7; 8 positions agree with TRBD1. V shed 1 base and J 4 bases; nucleotides not matched to a gene: 7. The CDR3 loop spans 15 amino acids. Germline CDR1 is SGDLS and CDR2 is YYNGEE. The CDR3 region is CASSVSQGANYEQYF. CDR3 sequence (DNA): TGTGCCAGCAGCGTATCGCAGGGGGCTAATTACGAGCAGTACTTC.

The chain couples TRBV2 to TRBJ2-7, with no clear D. V lost 8 bases and J 4 bases, leaving 6 bases between the germline ends. The germline V gene encodes CDR1 SNHLY and CDR2 FYNNEI. This CDR3 is 10 amino acids long. For the CDR3, the DNA is TGTGCCAGCGGTGGGTACGAGCAGTACTTC. Translating gives CASGGYEQYF. Looking up the rest from reference TRBV2 and TRBJ2-7 gives the full variable domain: EPEVTQTPSHQVTQMGQEVILRCVPISNHLYFYWYRQILGQKVEFLVSFYNNEISEKSEIFDDQFSVERPDGSNFTLKIRSTKLEDSAMYFCASGGYEQYFGPGTRLTVT.

The chain is built from TRBV28 and TRBJ1-1; D unresolved. CDR1 and CDR2 (germline): MDHEN, SYDVKM. With 2 bases removed from V and 4 bases from J, the gap between germline ends came to 5 bases. The CDR3 is made up of 12 amino acids. The CDR3, as DNA: TGTGCCAGCAGTTTAAGCGGCACTGAAGCTTTCTTT. Translating it yields CASSLSGTEAFF. Variable domain in full (rest from reference TRBV28 and TRBJ1-1): DVKVTQSSRYLVKRTGEKVFLECVQDMDHENMFWYRQDPGLGLRLIYFSYDVKMKEKGDIPEGYSVSREKKERFSLILESASTNQTSMYLCASSLSGTEAFFGQGTRLTVV.

J is TRBJ1-1 and V is TRBV18; D call uncertain. The CDR3 totals 16 residues. Germline loops: CDR1 KGHSH, CDR2 LQKENI. Trimming cost V 3 bases and J 1 base, with 15 bases left between them. In DNA, the CDR3 is TGTGCCAGCTCACCCCTTGGTTTAGAGAGGAACACTGAAGCTTTCTTT. Its translation is CASSPLGLERNTEAFF.

The rearrangement links TRBV5-5 to TRBJ2-3; 8 bases line up with TRBD2. CDR3 length equals 15 residues. J was trimmed by 1 base and V by 2 bases; bases with no gene match: 3. CDR1 and CDR2 (germline): SGHKS, YYEKEE (reference sequence). The CDR3, as DNA: TGTGCCAGCAGCTTACTAGCGGCGCGCACAGATACGCAGTATTTT. Residues: CASSLLAARTDTQYF.